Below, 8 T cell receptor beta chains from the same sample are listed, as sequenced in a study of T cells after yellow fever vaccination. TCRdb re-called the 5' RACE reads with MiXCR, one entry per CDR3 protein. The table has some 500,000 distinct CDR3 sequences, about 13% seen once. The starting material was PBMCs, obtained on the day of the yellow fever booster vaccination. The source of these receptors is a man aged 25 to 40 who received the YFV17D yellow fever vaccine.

The CDR3 protein is CASSLEASGRARQFF. DNA of the CDR3: TGTGCCAGCAGCTTAGAGGCTAGCGGGAGGGCTCGGCAGTTCTTC. The V call is TRBV7-9, the J call TRBJ2-1; 12 nucleotides align to TRBD2. The V gene end was trimmed by 1 base and the J gene end by 12 bases; junction bases not matched to a gene: 7. The germline gives CDR1 SEHNR, CDR2 FQNEAQ (reference sequence). CDR3 length equals 15 residues.

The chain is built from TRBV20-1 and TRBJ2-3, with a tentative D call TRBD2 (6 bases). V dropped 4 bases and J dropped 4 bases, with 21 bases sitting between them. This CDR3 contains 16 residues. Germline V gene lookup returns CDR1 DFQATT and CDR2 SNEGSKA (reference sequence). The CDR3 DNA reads TGCAGTGCTACGCCGCCGACGGACTATGTCGCAGATACGCAGTATTTT. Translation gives CSATPPTDYVADTQYF.

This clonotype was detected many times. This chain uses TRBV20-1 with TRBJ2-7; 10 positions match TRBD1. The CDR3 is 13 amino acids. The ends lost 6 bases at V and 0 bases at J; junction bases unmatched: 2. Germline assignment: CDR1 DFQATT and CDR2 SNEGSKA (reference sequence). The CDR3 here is CSARQGASYEQYF. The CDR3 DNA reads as TGCAGTGCCAGACAGGGGGCCTCCTACGAGCAGTACTTC.

CDR3 amino acids: CSVEDSGGKPGGYTF. The CDR3 nucleotides are TGCAGCGTTGAAGATTCGGGGGGCAAGCCGGGAGGCTACACCTTC. The rearrangement uses TRBV29-1 and TRBJ1-2, with D tentatively TRBD1 (6 bases). Germline assignment: CDR1 SQVTM and CDR2 ANQGSEA. The CDR3 is 15 amino acids. V was trimmed by 0 bases and J by 8 bases, leaving 19 bases between them. The complete variable domain, with remaining parts taken from reference TRBV29-1 and TRBJ1-2, reads SAVISQKPSRDICQRGTSLTIQCQVDSQVTMMFWYRQQPGQSLTLIATANQGSEATYESGFVIDKFPISRPNLTFSTLTVSNMSPEDSSIYLCSVEDSGGKPGGYTFGSGTRLTVV.

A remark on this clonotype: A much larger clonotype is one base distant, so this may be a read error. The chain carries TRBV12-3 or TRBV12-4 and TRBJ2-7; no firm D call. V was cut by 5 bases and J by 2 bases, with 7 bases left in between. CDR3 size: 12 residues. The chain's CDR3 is CASSPATYEQYF. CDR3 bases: TGTGCCAGCAGTCCCGCGACCTACGAGCAGTACTTC.

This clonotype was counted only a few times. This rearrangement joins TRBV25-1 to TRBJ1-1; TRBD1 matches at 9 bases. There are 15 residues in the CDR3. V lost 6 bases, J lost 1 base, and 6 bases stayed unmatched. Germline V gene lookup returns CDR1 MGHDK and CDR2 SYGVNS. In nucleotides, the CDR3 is TGTGCCAGCAGCGAAGGGACAGGGAGGAACACTGAAGCTTTCTTT. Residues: CASSEGTGRNTEAFF.

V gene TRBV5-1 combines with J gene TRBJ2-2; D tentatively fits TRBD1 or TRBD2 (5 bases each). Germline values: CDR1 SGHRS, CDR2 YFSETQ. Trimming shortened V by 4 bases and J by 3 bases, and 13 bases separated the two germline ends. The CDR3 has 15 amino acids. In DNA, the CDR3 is TGCGCCAGCAGCCGAGGGGCAGGGCACACCGGGGAGCTGTTTTTT. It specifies CASSRGAGHTGELFF.

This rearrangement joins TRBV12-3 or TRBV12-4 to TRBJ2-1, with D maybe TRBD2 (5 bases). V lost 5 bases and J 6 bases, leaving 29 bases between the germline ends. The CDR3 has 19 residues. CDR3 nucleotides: TGTGCCAGCAGTATAGGACCGATGAGCGAACGGAGGCCGAGCAATGAGCAGTTCTTC. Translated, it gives CASSIGPMSERRPSNEQFF.